This T cell receptor (beta chain) was identified during a study of shared clonotypes between healthy human individuals. Generated by immunoSEQ multiplex PCR, the TCRdb table keeps only in-frame clones and is missing some. This table has about 770,000 clones, over 55% appearing once. This clone was counted only a few times. The sequencing sample was made of memory CD4+ T cells sorted from blood. Subset defined: CD45RA-negative fraction. The origin of this receptor is a woman under 40 in good health.

The CDR3 nucleotides are TGTGCCTGGAGTGTACTGGCTGAGCAGTTCTTC. Its translation: CAWSVLAEQFF. The chain carries TRBV30 and TRBJ2-1; unclear D gene. This CDR3 contains 11 residues. V lost 0 bases and J lost 9, with 6 bases in between. Germline V gene sequence: CDR1 GTSNPN, CDR2 SVGIG (reference sequence).